This T cell receptor (beta chain) was sequenced for a study of T-cell reconstitution after alpha-beta-depleted transplantation in children. Study observations and caveats: A year had passed since transplant, and T-cell counts and diversity by then came mostly from newly produced T cells. In patients about two months after transplant, alpha-beta T cells reportedly arose from several hundred expanded graft clones.

This clonotype appeared many times. What it binds is unknown. Unique molecular identifiers featured in how the TCRbeta library was prepared. From the PCR reads, TCRdb called clonotypes with MiXCR, one entry per CDR3 protein. Here the sample spans about 240,000 distinct CDR3 sequences, more than 20% being singletons. The CDR3 is 12 residues long. V lost 3 bases to trimming and J lost 6 bases, with 7 bases between them. Germline-derived CDR1 and CDR2 are LNHNV and YYDKDF (reference sequence). The rearrangement joins TRBV15 to TRBJ2-3; no clear D. The receptor was derived from a girl aged 2-10 years with Fanconi anemia, due to receive a stem cell transplant. The material was PBMCs, obtained before TCRalphabeta/CD19-depleted stem cell transplant. The CDR3 nucleotides are TGTGCCACCAGCAGTTACCTGGATACGCAGTATTTT. As protein: CATSSYLDTQYF.